A single sample is the source of the 5 T cell receptor beta chains below, sequenced in a study of blood T cell repertoires in COVID-19 (dated by TCRdb to 2018 to 2020). Libraries came from the immunoSEQ multiplex PCR assay. TCRdb took over this immuneACCESS table, retaining in-frame rearrangements with V and J assigned. Such tables are incomplete; in checked studies, under half of the missing clones stem from an unresolved V gene, and the remainder is unexplained. This sample gives approximately 190,000 clones in total; more than 70% of them show up just once. The top ten clonotypes cover 5.5% to 7% of the sample. The sequencing sample was made of peripheral blood. These receptors came from a man aged 40-50 years with active or convalescent COVID-19.

The CDR3 DNA sequence: TGTGCCAGCAGCTTAGTAGAGGGCAAAAACATTCAGTACTTC. Translated, it gives CASSLVEGKNIQYF. This chain links TRBV7-2 with TRBJ2-4, with D possibly being TRBD2 (5 bases). Germline V gene data show CDR1 as SGHTA and CDR2 as FQGNSA. The CDR3 contains 14 residues. V shed 1 base and J shed 3 bases, with 7 bases lying between them.

The chain is built from TRBV5-4 and TRBJ2-1; 8 nucleotides align to TRBD1. This CDR3 is built from 16 residues. In germline, CDR1 is SGHNT, CDR2 YYREEE (reference sequence). V shed 2 bases and J 5 bases; nucleotides not matched to a gene: 9. CDR3 residues: CASSLRTGTGDNEQFF. The CDR3 DNA is TGTGCCAGCAGCTTACGAACCGGGACAGGCGACAATGAGCAGTTCTTC. Full variable domain (outside the CDR3, taken from reference TRBV5-4 and TRBJ2-1): ETGVTQSPTHLIKTRGQQVTLRCSSQSGHNTVSWYQQALGQGPQFIFQYYREEENGRGNFPPRFSGLQFPNYSSELNVNALELDDSALYLCASSLRTGTGDNEQFFGPGTRLTVL.

V usage is TRBV28 and J usage is TRBJ1-4; TRBD1 agrees at 7 bases. This CDR3 has 17 amino acids. J was trimmed by 11 bases and V by 6 bases; bases with no gene match: 21. Germline V lookup: CDR1 MDHEN, CDR2 SYDVKM. CDR3 residues: CASSFSLTGVVQGKLFF. The CDR3 coding sequence is TGTGCCAGCAGCTTTTCGTTAACAGGGGTGGTTCAAGGGAAACTGTTTTTT.

V is TRBV28 and J is TRBJ2-7; TRBD2 matches 7 bases. Unmatched junction bases numbered 23, after V lost 3 bases and J lost 0 bases. The CDR3 sequence is 21 residues long. Looked up from germline, CDR1 is MDHEN and CDR2 is SYDVKM. The chain's CDR3 is CASSFSVTLTGVGGDSYEQYF. The CDR3 coding sequence is TGTGCCAGCAGTTTTAGTGTCACTCTGACGGGAGTTGGGGGGGACTCCTACGAGCAGTACTTC.

This chain links TRBV19 with TRBJ1-3, with 11 bases fitting TRBD1. V shed 5 bases, J shed 2 bases, and the junction held 14 bases outside the gene matches. CDR3 length: 19 residues. Per germline, CDR1 LNHDA and CDR2 SQIVND (reference sequence). The CDR3 here is CASSPWTGGHGQAGNTIYF. The CDR3 DNA reads as TGTGCCAGTAGTCCCTGGACAGGGGGCCATGGACAGGCTGGAAACACCATATATTTT.